Listed here are 28 T cell receptor beta chains from one sample, sequenced in a study of cytomegalovirus exposure and HLA in healthy donors. The PCR contained 60 Vbeta and 13 Jbeta primers. Produced via immunoSEQ multiplex PCR; TCRdb's table is partial and in-frame only. The sample has approximately 190,000 clones, 75% to 80% seen once; the top ten hold roughly 2%. The sample was PBMCs. The receptors were sampled from a woman in her thirties in good health and CMV-seropositive.

The chain uses TRBV4-2 and TRBJ2-3; 8 bases align to TRBD2. Per germline, CDR1 LGHNA and CDR2 YNFKEQ. V shed 1 base, J shed 3 bases, and the junction held 9 bases outside the gene matches. The CDR3 loop spans 17 amino acids. The CDR3 DNA reads as TGTGCCAGCAGCCAAGTTGGGACTAGGGGGGAGACAGATACGCAGTATTTT. Its protein is CASSQVGTRGETDTQYF.

J is TRBJ2-5 and V is TRBV6-1, with 7 bases aligning to TRBD2. CDR1 is MNHNS, CDR2 SASEGT, per germline. CDR3 length equals 14 residues. V lost 2 bases, J lost 4 bases, and 4 bases stayed unmatched. CDR3 loop: CASSETAGVETQYF. The CDR3, as DNA: TGTGCCAGCAGTGAAACGGCGGGAGTAGAGACCCAGTACTTC.

The V gene is TRBV5-4, the J gene TRBJ2-2; D perhaps matches TRBD1 (6 bases). The germline V gene has CDR1 SGHNT and CDR2 YYREEE (reference sequence). There are 14 residues in the CDR3. Trimming took 4 bases from V and 2 from J, leaving 9 bases between them. This chain's CDR3 is CASSLDSNTGELFF. The CDR3 DNA sequence: TGTGCCAGCAGCCTGGACAGTAACACCGGGGAGCTGTTTTTT.

The chain links TRBV5-1 to TRBJ1-1; the match to TRBD1 covers 7 bases. Germline trimming cut 4 bases from V and 3 bases from J; bases unmatched to any gene: 9. Germline V gene lookup returns CDR1 SGHRS and CDR2 YFSETQ. The CDR3 length is 15 residues. This CDR3 is CASSRTGSMDTEAFF. In DNA form, the CDR3 reads TGCGCCAGCAGCCGGACAGGATCCATGGACACTGAAGCTTTCTTT.

This clone was detected only a few times. Other nucleotide sequences in the sample specify the same CDR3. The chain uses TRBV6-1 and TRBJ2-3, with a tentative D call TRBD1 (5 bases). The CDR3 is 15 residues long. Trimming removed 6 bases from V and 4 bases from J, with 17 bases in between. CDR1 MNHNS and CDR2 SASEGT come from the germline V gene. The CDR3 DNA sequence: TGTGCCAGCAGGACACAGGAAATTCGCGCAGATACGCAGTATTTT. Translated: CASRTQEIRADTQYF.

The chain uses TRBV28 and TRBJ1-5; no reliable D call. V was clipped by 6 bases and J by 2 bases, with 14 bases between them. Germline-derived CDR1 and CDR2 are MDHEN and SYDVKM. The CDR3 consists of 15 residues. CDR3 region: CASRPSYRGNQPQHF. The CDR3 coding sequence is TGTGCCAGCAGGCCGAGTTACCGGGGCAATCAGCCCCAGCATTTT.

This clone appeared a single time. The chain combines TRBV6-1 with TRBJ2-5, with D unclear. Per the germline V gene, CDR1 is MNHNS and CDR2 is SASEGT. The CDR3 runs 16 residues. V shed 2 bases and J shed 5 bases, with 18 bases lying between them. CDR3 loop: CASSEFPGLFMETQYF. The CDR3 coding sequence is TGTGCCAGCAGTGAATTTCCGGGTCTTTTTATGGAGACCCAGTACTTC.

This clone was seen a handful of times. The chain is built from TRBV2 and TRBJ2-7; no clear D gene. V shed 5 bases and J shed 3 bases, with 5 bases lying between them. Germline CDR1 and CDR2: SNHLY and FYNNEI. This CDR3 has 11 residues. CDR3 DNA sequence: TGTGCCAGCAGTAGTAGCTACGAGCAGTACTTC. Translation gives CASSSSYEQYF.

This clone was seen only a few times. This chain joins TRBV6-6 and TRBJ2-1, with D perhaps matching TRBD2 (5 bases). This CDR3 region has 14 residues. V lost 2 bases and J 7 bases, leaving 12 bases between the germline ends. The germline V gene has CDR1 MNHNY and CDR2 SVGAGI (reference sequence). CDR3 amino acids: CASSYLGSYNEQFF. In DNA, the CDR3 is TGTGCCAGCAGTTACCTGGGGAGTTATAATGAGCAGTTCTTC.

The chain uses TRBV29-1 and TRBJ2-2, with TRBD2 matching over 13 bases. The CDR3 has 15 residues. Germline CDR1 is SQVTM and CDR2 is ANQGSEA. V was clipped by 6 bases and J by 3 bases; unmatched bases: 4. The CDR3 loop reads CSVFGLAGDTGELFF. The CDR3 bases are TGCAGCGTCTTCGGACTAGCGGGGGACACCGGGGAGCTGTTTTTT.

The chain has TRBV30 and TRBJ1-5; TRBD1 might be the D (5 bases). V dropped 5 bases and J dropped 7 bases, with 15 bases sitting between them. Germline V gene data show CDR1 as GTSNPN and CDR2 as SVGIG (reference sequence). The CDR3 spans 13 residues. The CDR3 DNA follows: TGTGCCTGGGCCCCAGGGTTAGGACAGCCCCAGCATTTT. Translated: CAWAPGLGQPQHF. Full variable domain (outside the CDR3, taken from reference TRBV30 and TRBJ1-5): SQTIHQWPATLVQPVGSPLSLECTVEGTSNPNLYWYRQAAGRGLQLLFYSVGIGQISSEVPQNLSASRPQDRQFILSSKKLLLSDSGFYLCAWAPGLGQPQHFGDGTRLSIL.

The sample holds a few counts of this clone. The genes are TRBV29-1 and TRBJ1-2, with D possibly TRBD1 on 5 matching bases. With 5 bases removed from V and 2 bases from J, the gap between germline ends came to 21 bases. The germline V gene has CDR1 SQVTM and CDR2 ANQGSEA. There are 16 residues in the CDR3. CDR3: CSVPRLEGPVNYGYTF. The DNA of the CDR3 is TGCAGCGTTCCCCGGTTGGAGGGGCCGGTGAACTATGGCTACACCTTC.

V gene TRBV4-2 combines with J gene TRBJ1-2; D is unclear. Germline CDR1 is LGHNA and CDR2 is YNFKEQ. The CDR3 has 15 amino acids. With 1 base removed from V and 7 bases from J, the gap between germline ends came to 16 bases. This CDR3 reads CASSQVPASDFGYTF. Written as DNA, the CDR3 is TGTGCCAGCAGCCAAGTTCCAGCGTCCGACTTTGGCTACACCTTC.

There are a few counts of this clone. The V gene is TRBV6-5, the J gene TRBJ2-7; 8 bases match TRBD1. V lost 11 bases to trimming and J lost 0 bases; unmatched junction nucleotides: 9. The length of the CDR3 is 14 residues. Germline V gene sequence: CDR1 MNHEY, CDR2 SVGAGI. CDR3: CASKTGQASYEQYF. CDR3 DNA: TGTGCCTCCAAGACGGGACAGGCCTCCTACGAGCAGTACTTC.

The chain combines TRBV30 with TRBJ1-5; 7 bases fit TRBD1. Germline trimming cut 3 bases from V and 4 bases from J; bases unmatched to any gene: 6. CDR3 length: 14 residues. Germline values: CDR1 GTSNPN, CDR2 SVGIG (reference sequence). The CDR3 DNA reads TGTGCCTGGAGAGACAGGGTAGGGAATCAGCCCCAGCATTTT. Residues: CAWRDRVGNQPQHF.

The V gene is TRBV5-4, the J gene TRBJ2-3; D might be TRBD2 (5 bases). Deletions cut 4 bases from V and 4 bases from J, with 7 bases between. The CDR3 runs to 12 residues. In germline, CDR1 is SGHNT, CDR2 YYREEE (reference sequence). CDR3 sequence reads: CASSPSPDTQYF. In nucleotides, the CDR3 is TGTGCCAGCAGCCCTAGCCCAGATACGCAGTATTTT. Looking up the rest from reference TRBV5-4 and TRBJ2-3 gives the full variable domain: ETGVTQSPTHLIKTRGQQVTLRCSSQSGHNTVSWYQQALGQGPQFIFQYYREEENGRGNFPPRFSGLQFPNYSSELNVNALELDDSALYLCASSPSPDTQYFGPGTRLTVL.

The chain is built from TRBV10-3 and TRBJ2-1; 10 bases are a match to TRBD2. CDR3 length equals 14 residues. In germline, CDR1 is ENHRY, CDR2 SYGVKD. V lost 7 bases and J lost 5; bases outside the gene matches: 5. The CDR3 loop reads CAITERGGNNEQFF. The CDR3 DNA follows: TGTGCCATCACCGAGCGGGGGGGTAACAATGAGCAGTTCTTC.

The J gene is TRBJ2-1, the V gene TRBV9, with a tentative D call TRBD2 (5 bases). The CDR3 runs 16 residues. Germline values: CDR1 SGDLS, CDR2 YYNGEE. The germline V and J ends were trimmed by 3 bases and 0 bases, with 13 bases remaining between them. The CDR3 loop is CASSAEGGSSYNEQFF. Written as DNA, the CDR3 is TGTGCCAGCAGCGCAGAAGGAGGAAGCTCCTACAATGAGCAGTTCTTC.

This chain joins TRBV19 and TRBJ2-3; D is ambiguous. Trimming shortened V by 3 bases and J by 6 bases, and 4 bases separated the two germline ends. CDR3 length: 11 residues. Germline V gene data show CDR1 as LNHDA and CDR2 as SQIVND (reference sequence). Written as DNA, the CDR3 is TGTGCCAGTAGTATCGGGGATACGCAGTATTTT. Translated, it gives CASSIGDTQYF.

The chain links TRBV7-2 to TRBJ2-7, with a tentative D call TRBD1 (6 bases). Germline-derived CDR1 and CDR2 are SGHTA and FQGNSA. The CDR3 is 13 residues long. Trimming left V 5 bases short and J 3 bases short, with 11 bases between. The CDR3 is CASSTEQGYEQYF. CDR3 DNA: TGTGCCAGCAGCACAGAACAGGGCTACGAGCAGTACTTC. The complete variable domain, with remaining parts taken from reference TRBV7-2 and TRBJ2-7, reads GAGVSQSPSNKVTEKGKDVELRCDPISGHTALYWYRQSLGQGLEFLIYFQGNSAPDKSGLPSDRFSAERTGGSVSTLTIQRTQQEDSAVYLCASSTEQGYEQYFGPGTRLTVT.

This clone was seen a few times. CDR3 coding DNA: TGTGCCAGCAGCTTAGCGGGAGCAGATACGCAGTATTTT. Amino acid sequence: CASSLAGADTQYF. The rearrangement links TRBV7-2 to TRBJ2-3; TRBD2 might be the D (5 bases). Germline V gene lookup returns CDR1 SGHTA and CDR2 FQGNSA. V gave up 0 bases and J gave up 4 bases, with 5 bases separating them. The CDR3 is 13 residues long.

This chain joins TRBV12-5 and TRBJ2-3; TRBD2 is a possible D gene (6 bases). This CDR3 has 14 amino acids. The ends were cut back, 6 bases at V and 2 bases at J, with 12 bases in the middle. Germline CDR1 LGHNT, CDR2 FRNRAP. The CDR3 protein is CASGWDWPTDTQYF. The CDR3 DNA is TGTGCTAGTGGATGGGACTGGCCCACAGATACGCAGTATTTT.

The chain has TRBV4-1 and TRBJ2-1; no definite D call. Looked up from germline, CDR1 is MGHRA and CDR2 is YSYEKL. The CDR3 consists of 12 residues. V shed 3 bases and J shed 9 bases, with 9 bases lying between them. The CDR3: CASSHPIGEQFF. The CDR3 coding sequence is TGCGCCAGCAGCCATCCAATCGGTGAGCAGTTCTTC.

The chain has TRBV19 and TRBJ2-1, with D uncertain. Germline V lookup: CDR1 LNHDA, CDR2 SQIVND (reference sequence). This CDR3 is 13 amino acids long. The V end was cut by 3 bases, the J end by 5 bases, with 8 bases between. CDR3 DNA: TGTGCCAGTAGTATTCTATTGGACAATGAGCAGTTCTTC. Protein product: CASSILLDNEQFF.

The chain is built from TRBV6-5 and TRBJ2-7, with 9 bases fitting TRBD1. This CDR3 contains 13 residues. V shed 5 bases, J shed 2 bases, and the junction held 1 base outside the gene matches. Germline V gene sequence: CDR1 MNHEY, CDR2 SVGAGI. CDR3 amino acids: CASSGTGTYEQYF. In nucleotides, the CDR3 is TGTGCCAGCAGTGGGACAGGGACCTACGAGCAGTACTTC.

The gene calls are TRBV4-3 and TRBJ2-1, with a weak D call TRBD1 (5 bases). CDR1 is LGHNA and CDR2 is YSLEER in the germline V gene. V was shortened by 0 bases and J by 2 bases, with 8 bases between the two germline ends. This CDR3 is built from 15 residues. The CDR3 loop is CASSQEYRPYNEQFF. As DNA, the CDR3 is TGCGCCAGCAGCCAAGAGTACAGGCCCTACAATGAGCAGTTCTTC.

The chain combines TRBV28 with TRBJ1-1, with D possibly being TRBD1 (5 bases). The CDR3 covers 15 residues. Between the trimmed V and J ends, which lost 5 bases and 3 bases, there was a span of 16 bases. Germline-derived CDR1 and CDR2 are MDHEN and SYDVKM. DNA of the CDR3: TGTGCCAGCAGTCTAGGGTGGGGCGGGGACACTGAAGCTTTCTTT. It specifies CASSLGWGGDTEAFF.

The chain combines TRBV30 with TRBJ2-3; TRBD2 agrees at 7 bases. This CDR3 comprises 15 residues. V shed 1 base and J 4 bases; nucleotides not matched to a gene: 8. Germline assignment: CDR1 GTSNPN and CDR2 SVGIG (reference sequence). For the CDR3, the DNA is TGTGCCTGGAGTGGCGGGACTAAGAATTCAGATACGCAGTATTTT. Encoded protein: CAWSGGTKNSDTQYF. Full variable domain (rest looked up from reference TRBV30 and TRBJ2-3): SQTIHQWPATLVQPVGSPLSLECTVEGTSNPNLYWYRQAAGRGLQLLFYSVGIGQISSEVPQNLSASRPQDRQFILSSKKLLLSDSGFYLCAWSGGTKNSDTQYFGPGTRLTVL.